These T cell receptor beta chains were read from a single sample in a study of identical twins. TCRdb re-called the 5' RACE reads with MiXCR, one entry per CDR3 protein. The data hold 700,000 or so distinct CDR3 sequences, with around 8.3% observed a single time. These same records also appear under a second study, on yellow fever vaccine responses in identical twins.

The material sequenced was PBMCs. The receptors here all came from a woman aged 18-29 years in good health. CDR3s include the opening cysteine and the closing phenylalanine or tryptophan. A D gene is named only where the DNA matches it firmly. Clone size is shown for a subset of rows, as once, few, many or a class of expanded clone.

j_call v_call clone_size d_call cdr3_nt cdr3_aa
TRBJ1-2 TRBV3-1 . . TGTGCCAGCAGCCAATGTCCAGGACAGTATGGCTACACCTTC CASSQCPGQYGYTF
TRBJ2-7 TRBV9 . TRBD1 TGTGCCAGCAGCGCCCGGGACAGGGGGCTTTACGAGCAGTACTTC CASSARDRGLYEQYF
TRBJ2-3 TRBV11-1 few TRBD2 TGTGCCAGCAGCCCGGGACTAGCGGGAGGGGCGGTCACAGATACGCAGTATTTT CASSPGLAGGAVTDTQYF
TRBJ1-1 TRBV6-5 . . TGTGCCAGCAGTTATGTCGTACAGGGCCCCTTGAACACTGAAGCTTTCTTT CASSYVVQGPLNTEAFF
TRBJ2-1 TRBV12-3/TRBV12-4 few TRBD2 TGTGCCAGCAGCATAGCGGGAGGGCCCCACAATGAGCAGTTCTTC CASSIAGGPHNEQFF
TRBJ2-7 TRBV5-6 few TRBD1 TGTGCCAGCAACCCTCGGCGGGACAGGGGTTCCACCTCCTACGAGCAGTACTTC CASNPRRDRGSTSYEQYF
TRBJ1-2 TRBV7-2 . TRBD1 TGTGCCAGCAGCGACCCGGGACAGTACTATGGCTACACCTTC CASSDPGQYYGYTF
TRBJ2-1 TRBV7-8 few . TGTGCCAGCAGCTTAGTAGAGAGTCACAATGAGCAGTTCTTC CASSLVESHNEQFF
TRBJ1-6 TRBV20-1 few . TGCAGTGCACGCCTATCTACAGGGCACGGTTCACCCCTCCACTTT CSARLSTGHGSPLHF
TRBJ2-1 TRBV4-1 few . TGCGCCAGCAGCCTAAGCACCCCGAAGGATGAGCAGTTCTTC CASSLSTPKDEQFF
TRBJ1-1 TRBV7-8 . . TGTGCCAGCAGCTTAGAGGGGACGGTGAACACTGAAGCTTTCTTT CASSLEGTVNTEAFF
TRBJ2-3 TRBV2 many TRBD2 TGTGCCAGCAGCGTAGCGGGGGGGCCGACAGATACGCAGTATTTT CASSVAGGPTDTQYF
TRBJ2-7 TRBV11-3 few . TGTGCCAGCAGCCCAGGATGGGACTACGAGCAGTACTTC CASSPGWDYEQYF
TRBJ2-5 TRBV12-3/TRBV12-4 . TRBD1 TGTACCAGCAGTTTAGGGACAGGCGGAGAGACCCAGTACTTC CTSSLGTGGETQYF
TRBJ2-2 TRBV6-1 few TRBD1 TGTGCCAGCACCGCGACAGGGACACCCGGGGAGCTGTTTTTT CASTATGTPGELFF
TRBJ2-5 TRBV9 . . TGTGCCAGCAGCGGGGGGTGGCGGAACCAAGAGACCCAGTACTTC CASSGGWRNQETQYF
TRBJ2-5 TRBV29-1 . TRBD1 TGCAGCGCCCCTTTAGGCTACGCGGGACAGGGGCTTGAAGAGACCCAGTACTTC CSAPLGYAGQGLEETQYF
TRBJ2-7 TRBV2 few . TGTGCCAGCAGGAGACAGGCCGCCGAGATCTACGAGCAGTACTTC CASRRQAAEIYEQYF
TRBJ1-1 TRBV4-2 many . TGTGCCAGCAGCCAAGATGGAACAGGTGGAGCTTTCTTT CASSQDGTGGAFF